The 5 T cell receptor beta chains presented below share a single source sample, sequenced in a study of breast tumors, draining lymph nodes, adjacent tissues. MiXCR was run by TCRdb on the multiplex PCR reads, yielding one entry per CDR3 protein. This sample has about 180,000 distinct CDR3 sequences, with about 30% found just once. Breast cancer patients provided tissue from their axillary draining lymph nodes. The sample taken for sequencing was axillary lymph node tissue. The source of these receptors is a female donor with breast cancer. Some clones in this sample may be carry-over from other donors' samples.

This clonotype was found many times. The rearrangement uses TRBV10-3 and TRBJ2-1; TRBD2 agrees at 10 bases. Germline-derived CDR1 and CDR2 are ENHRY and SYGVKD. The CDR3 runs 15 residues. The trim removed 6 bases at V and 1 base at J, leaving 3 bases unmatched. In DNA form, the CDR3 reads TGTGCCATCAGCGCGACTAGCGGGTCCTACAATGAGCAGTTCTTC. The encoded protein is CAISATSGSYNEQFF.

Ten or more counts support this clonotype. V usage is TRBV7-9 and J usage is TRBJ1-4, with D perhaps matching TRBD1 (6 bases). Per the germline V gene, CDR1 is SEHNR and CDR2 is FQNEAQ (reference sequence). With 2 bases removed from V and 2 bases from J, the gap between germline ends came to 9 bases. CDR3 length: 15 residues. The chain's CDR3 is CASSLMQGTNEKLFF. CDR3 sequence (DNA): TGTGCCAGCAGCTTAATGCAGGGGACTAATGAAAAACTGTTTTTT.

This clonotype has just a few counts. The V gene is TRBV3-2, the J gene TRBJ1-2. TRBV3-2 is a pseudogene locus. The CDR3 consists of 17 residues. CDR3: CASSQDWVGSSHYGYTF. Written as DNA, the CDR3 is TGTGCCAGCAGCCAAGATTGGGTGGGCAGCTCACACTATGGCTACACCTTC.

There are many counts of this clonotype. The DNA of the CDR3 is TGTGCCAGCAGTCGGACAGGGGGCGGAAAGGACGAGCAGTACTTC. It yields the protein CASSRTGGGKDEQYF. J is TRBJ2-7 and V is TRBV6-1; 11 positions agree with TRBD1. V trimming: 5 bases; J trimming: 5 bases; junction bases outside the gene matches: 8. CDR3 length: 15 residues. Germline CDR1 and CDR2: MNHNS and SASEGT.

As for this clonotype: A much larger clone sits a single nucleotide away, making a read error possible. No conserved phenylalanine or tryptophan is present at the end of the CDR3, so a read error is the likely explanation. The gene calls are TRBV6-1 and TRBJ1-3; D is perhaps TRBD1 (5 bases). The CDR3 extends over 14 amino acids. V lost 9 bases, J lost 0 bases, and 12 bases lay in between. The V gene's germline CDR1 is MNHNS and CDR2 SASEGT. The chain's CDR3 is CASRRAASGNTIYY. CDR3 bases: TGTGCCAGTCGCAGGGCAGCCTCTGGAAACACCATATATTAT.